The source of this T cell receptor beta chain is a study of blood T cells in healthy people across ages. Primed by a sample-barcoded 5' primer and a J-beta primer mix, a second PCR proceeded for roughly 7 to 11 cycles. One entry per CDR3 protein, called by TCRdb with MiXCR from the 5' RACE reads. Of about 1.8 million distinct CDR3 sequences listed, 40% to 55% were seen once; the top ten hold roughly 2.1%. Trimming removed 3 bases at V and 9 bases at J, with 12 bases between. The CDR3 runs 13 residues. Germline lookup yields CDR1 MGHDK and CDR2 SYGVNS. The chain joins TRBV25-1 to TRBJ2-1; D is uncertain. The source is a woman between 40 and 55 years old in good health. The sample taken for sequencing was blood. CDR3 bases: TGTGCCAGCAGTGATGTAGGTCTTTGTGAGCAGTTCTTC. Translating gives CASSDVGLCEQFF.